The 16 T cell receptor beta chains listed next were all sequenced from one sample in a study of cytomegalovirus exposure and HLA in healthy donors. The PCR was carried out with 60 Vbeta primers and 13 Jbeta primers. The protocol was immunoSEQ multiplex PCR, while the TCRdb copy is restricted to in-frame clones and leaves out a portion. The repertoire holds 150,000 to 200,000 clones, roughly 87% seen once, with about 1.1% in the top ten. The sample comprised PBMCs. These receptors all stem from a boy aged 2 to 10 in good health and CMV-seronegative.

This chain connects TRBV5-1 to TRBJ2-5, with a possible D match to TRBD2 (6 bases). The tail of the sequence fits TRBJ2-7 better, so the J call may be wrong. The CDR3 spans 13 residues. Germline loops: CDR1 SGHRS, CDR2 YFSETQ. The CDR3 loop reads CASTRGLEYEQYF. In nucleotides, the CDR3 is TGCGCCAGCACGCGGGGACTGGAATACGAGCAGTACTTC.

V and J are TRBV5-4 and TRBJ2-1, with 7 bases matching TRBD2. This CDR3 contains 15 residues. V was clipped by 3 bases and J by 4 bases; unmatched bases: 7. Germline V lookup: CDR1 SGHNT, CDR2 YYREEE (reference sequence). CDR3 in DNA: TGTGCCAGCAGCTACCTTCGCGGGGGATACAATGAGCAGTTCTTC. Translated: CASSYLRGGYNEQFF. Full variable domain (missing parts from reference TRBV5-4 and TRBJ2-1): ETGVTQSPTHLIKTRGQQVTLRCSSQSGHNTVSWYQQALGQGPQFIFQYYREEENGRGNFPPRFSGLQFPNYSSELNVNALELDDSALYLCASSYLRGGYNEQFFGPGTRLTVL.

CDR3 DNA: TGTGCCAGCAGGAGGCCACAGGGCACTGAAGCTTTCTTT. Residues: CASRRPQGTEAFF. J is TRBJ1-1 and V is TRBV28; possible D gene TRBD1, 6 bases. Trimming took off 6 bases at V and 4 bases at J, with 12 bases between the two ends. The CDR3 spans 13 residues. CDR1 MDHEN and CDR2 SYDVKM come from the germline V gene.

V usage is TRBV27 and J usage is TRBJ2-7; possibly TRBD2 for D (5 bases). V dropped 0 bases and J dropped 3 bases, with 6 bases sitting between them. The CDR3 has 13 residues. Germline CDR1 and CDR2: MNHEY and SMNVEV (reference sequence). Here the CDR3 DNA reads TGTGCCAGCAGTTTATCCGGGGACTACGAGCAGTACTTC. It yields the protein CASSLSGDYEQYF.

The chain is built from TRBV5-1 and TRBJ2-7; 9 positions match TRBD2. Germline CDR1 is SGHRS and CDR2 is YFSETQ. The CDR3 is made up of 14 amino acids. Losses at the gene ends were 1 base for V and 2 bases for J; bases not matched to a gene: 1. The CDR3 bases are TGCGCCAGCAGCTTGCTAGCGGGGCCCTACGAGCAGTACTTC. Its protein product is CASSLLAGPYEQYF.

V and J are TRBV6-1 and TRBJ1-3; D is perhaps TRBD1 (5 bases). CDR3 length: 15 amino acids. Germline V gene data show CDR1 as MNHNS and CDR2 as SASEGT. V gave up 2 bases and J gave up 4 bases, with 12 bases separating them. CDR3 DNA sequence: TGTGCCAGCAGTGAATCCAGGGTATCGGGAAACACCATATATTTT. Protein product: CASSESRVSGNTIYF.

V usage is TRBV28 and J usage is TRBJ1-1; unclear D gene. V dropped 3 bases and J dropped 5 bases, with 7 bases sitting between them. The CDR3 spans 12 residues. Germline CDR1 and CDR2: MDHEN and SYDVKM. CDR3 sequence reads: CASSFGKTEAFF. The DNA for the CDR3 is TGTGCCAGCAGTTTCGGGAAAACTGAAGCTTTCTTT. Supplemented by reference TRBV28 and TRBJ1-1, the full variable domain reads DVKVTQSSRYLVKRTGEKVFLECVQDMDHENMFWYRQDPGLGLRLIYFSYDVKMKEKGDIPEGYSVSREKKERFSLILESASTNQTSMYLCASSFGKTEAFFGQGTRLTVV.

The sample holds one count of this clone. This rearrangement joins TRBV29-1 to TRBJ1-2; weak D call: TRBD1 (6 bases). The V end lost 0 bases, the J end lost 8 bases, and 13 bases lay between the germline ends. This CDR3 spans 13 amino acids. Germline assignment: CDR1 SQVTM and CDR2 ANQGSEA. CDR3 sequence: CSVEDSQGRGYTF. The CDR3 DNA reads TGCAGCGTTGAAGATTCACAGGGACGGGGCTACACCTTC.

This chain joins TRBV15 and TRBJ2-7, with TRBD1 matching over 10 bases. The CDR3 length is 15 residues. V trimming: 1 base; J trimming: 3 bases; junction bases outside the gene matches: 3. CDR1 is LNHNV and CDR2 is YYDKDF in the germline V gene (reference sequence). CDR3 amino acids: CATSRAGTGVYEQYF. The CDR3 nucleotides read TGTGCCACCAGCAGAGCCGGGACAGGGGTCTACGAGCAGTACTTC. The whole variable domain, filled in from reference TRBV15 and TRBJ2-7, reads DAMVIQNPRYQVTQFGKPVTLSCSQTLNHNVMYWYQQKSSQAPKLLFHYYDKDFNNEADTPDNFQSRRPNTSFCFLDIRSPGLGDTAMYLCATSRAGTGVYEQYFGPGTRLTVT.

V is TRBV4-2 and J is TRBJ1-3, with D perhaps TRBD1 (5 bases). Trimming removed 4 bases from V and 0 bases from J, with 10 bases in between. Germline V gene lookup returns CDR1 LGHNA and CDR2 YNFKEQ. The CDR3 consists of 15 residues. The CDR3 bases are TGTGCCAGCAGCCCCGACAGATACTCTGGAAACACCATATATTTT. Protein: CASSPDRYSGNTIYF.

V usage is TRBV18 and J usage is TRBJ2-5, with 7 bases identical to TRBD1. The J call is uncertain, as TRBJ2-7 better fits the DNA end. The CDR3 consists of 19 residues. The germline V gene encodes CDR1 KGHSH and CDR2 LQKENI. CDR3 coding DNA: TGTGCCAGCTCACCACCAACCGACCCAGCAGGAGACAGGGATCGCGAGCAGTACTTC. Translating gives CASSPPTDPAGDRDREQYF.

This clone was found once. Within the sample, other DNA sequences also encode this same CDR3. V usage is TRBV6-5 and J usage is TRBJ2-7, with D maybe TRBD1 (5 bases). The V and J ends lost 6 bases and 0 bases respectively, with 6 bases between them. This CDR3 has 12 residues. From germline, CDR1 is MNHEY and CDR2 SVGAGI. Written as DNA, the CDR3 is TGTGCCAGCAGACAGGACTCCTACGAGCAGTACTTC. The encoded protein is CASRQDSYEQYF.

This clone was seen just once. The chain employs TRBV12-1 and TRBJ2-3; TRBD1, the D gene given by the table, was not confirmed from the DNA. TRBV12-1 is a pseudogene segment. This CDR3 region has 16 residues. The DNA for the CDR3 is TGTGCCAGCCTGATCCAACAGGTTAGTAGGTGGGGTACGCAGTATTTT. Its translation is CASLIQQVSRWGTQYF.

V usage is TRBV11-2 and J usage is TRBJ2-3, with unresolved D. Trimming shortened V by 4 bases and J by 3 bases, and 2 bases separated the two germline ends. This CDR3 region has 11 residues. The germline CDR1 and CDR2 sequences are SGHAT and FQNNGV. CDR3 in DNA: TGTGCCAGCAGCTCAACAGATACGCAGTATTTT. Translated, it gives CASSSTDTQYF.

The V call is TRBV7-9, the J call TRBJ1-5; 8 positions match TRBD1. The trim removed 5 bases at V and 4 bases at J, leaving 7 bases unmatched. There are 15 residues in the CDR3. CDR1 is SEHNR and CDR2 is FQNEAQ in the germline V gene (reference sequence). The CDR3 region has the DNA TGTGCCAGCAGCCGTGACAGGGGAATAAATCAGCCCCAGCATTTT. Translating gives CASSRDRGINQPQHF.

About this clone itself: Compared with germline, one end of the junction differs, possibly owing to a read error. The chain is built from TRBV27 and TRBJ2-3; D may be TRBD2 (6 bases). The germline V gene has CDR1 MNHEY and CDR2 SMNVEV (reference sequence). The CDR3 spans 11 residues. CDR3 residues: CATSRGDTQYF. The CDR3 DNA reads TGTGCCACCAGTCGGGGGGATACGCAGTATTTT.